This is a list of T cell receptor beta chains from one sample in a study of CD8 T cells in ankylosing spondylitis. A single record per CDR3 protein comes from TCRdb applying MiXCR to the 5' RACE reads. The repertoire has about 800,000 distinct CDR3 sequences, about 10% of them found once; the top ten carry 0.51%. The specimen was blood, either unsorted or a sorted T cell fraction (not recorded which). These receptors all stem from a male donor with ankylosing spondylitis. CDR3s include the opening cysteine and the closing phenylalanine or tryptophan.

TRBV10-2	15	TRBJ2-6	CASSTLGSGANVLTF
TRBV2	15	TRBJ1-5	CASSVAGWSNQPQHF
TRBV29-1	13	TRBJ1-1	CSVGSRREAEAFF
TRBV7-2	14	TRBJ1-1	CASSKPTNNTEAFF
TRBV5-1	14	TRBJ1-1	CASRTGTGGTEAFF
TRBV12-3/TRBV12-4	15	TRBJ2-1	CASSPGTGSYNEQFF
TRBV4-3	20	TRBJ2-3	CASSQDPGALAGTSTDTQYF
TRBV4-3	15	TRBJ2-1	CASSQDKFRNSEQFF
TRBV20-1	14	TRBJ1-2	CSAPRTELFGGYTF
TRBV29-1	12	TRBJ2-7	CSATVGWSEQYF
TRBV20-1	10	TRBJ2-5	CSGYQETQYF
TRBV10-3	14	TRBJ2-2	CAMRGALGGGELFF
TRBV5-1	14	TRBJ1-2	CASSLGQVIDGYTF
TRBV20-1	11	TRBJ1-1	CSARHQGEAFF
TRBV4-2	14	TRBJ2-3	CASSGGDSGDTQYF
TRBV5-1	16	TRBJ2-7	CASSLGTARFSYEQYF
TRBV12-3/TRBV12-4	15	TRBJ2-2	CASSKPTRKAGELFF
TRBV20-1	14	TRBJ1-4	CSARADGIQQKLFF
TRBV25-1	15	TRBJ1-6	CASSTLGVDVSPLHF
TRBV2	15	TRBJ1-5	CASSERQNSNQPQHF
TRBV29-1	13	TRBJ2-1	CSVVRTGPGEQFF
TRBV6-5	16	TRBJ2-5	CASSYSAPGSGETQYF
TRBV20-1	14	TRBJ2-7	CSAREAGRVYEQYF
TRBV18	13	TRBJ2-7	CASSPDRGNEQYF
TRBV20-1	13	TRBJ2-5	CSASVPGGETQYF
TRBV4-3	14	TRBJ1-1	CASSPSFQNTEAFF
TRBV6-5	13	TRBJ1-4	CASSYSGLEKLFF
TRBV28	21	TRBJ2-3	CASSFSQGAAGGPTSTDTQYF
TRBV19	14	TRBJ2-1	CASSIDLNSNEQFF